The 21 T cell receptor beta chains given below trace back to one sample, sequenced in a study of blood T cell repertoires in COVID-19 (TCRdb year 2020). Libraries were built with the immunoSEQ multiplex PCR assay. As stored in TCRdb, this immuneACCESS dataset retains in-frame rearrangements with V and J assigned. A fraction of the clones does not appear; measured against another copy, unresolved V genes explain less than half of the discrepancy, and the remainder lacks a known reason. The sample table holds around 72,000 clones, of which about four fifths were seen once. The ten largest make up 20% of the sample. Sequencing input: peripheral blood. The origin of the receptors is a woman between 65 and 79 years old with acute or convalescent COVID-19.

The chain is built from TRBV5-1 and TRBJ1-2; 7 bases map to TRBD1. Per the germline V gene, CDR1 is SGHRS and CDR2 is YFSETQ. The CDR3 sequence is 13 residues long. J was trimmed by 5 bases and V by 4 bases; bases with no gene match: 5. CDR3 sequence reads: CASSEGTVYGYTF. For the CDR3, the DNA is TGCGCCAGCAGCGAGGGGACAGTTTATGGCTACACCTTC.

This chain connects TRBV5-4 to TRBJ2-3, with 8 bases that match TRBD2. V dropped 0 bases and J dropped 4; count of bases not matched to a gene: 4. The germline CDR1 and CDR2 sequences are SGHNT and YYREEE (reference sequence). The CDR3 totals 15 residues. Here the CDR3 reads CASSLAGRGADTQYF. The CDR3 bases are TGTGCCAGCAGCTTGGCCGGGAGGGGCGCAGATACGCAGTATTTT.

The V gene is TRBV6-5, the J gene TRBJ1-3; no clear D gene. CDR1 and CDR2 from the germline V gene are MNHEY and SVGAGI. The V gene lost 0 bases and the J gene lost 7 bases, with 7 bases spanning the gap. The CDR3 runs to 13 residues. CDR3 loop: CASSYSLRNTIYF. CDR3 in DNA: TGTGCCAGCAGTTACTCGTTGCGGAACACCATATATTTT.

The J gene is TRBJ1-3, the V gene TRBV28, with TRBD1 identical over 8 bases. This CDR3 has 16 residues. Germline CDR1 reads MDHEN; CDR2 reads SYDVKM. The V segment lost 10 bases and the J segment 1 base; nucleotides outside the gene matches: 12. CDR3 region: CATRDRNGGSGNTIYF. CDR3 coding DNA: TGTGCCACAAGGGACAGGAACGGTGGATCTGGAAACACCATATATTTT.

The V call is TRBV6-5, the J call TRBJ2-7; TRBD2 matches at 7 bases. Germline V lookup: CDR1 MNHEY, CDR2 SVGAGI. Unmatched junction bases numbered 10, after V lost 6 bases and J lost 2 bases. This CDR3 is 15 amino acids long. The CDR3 DNA follows: TGTGCCAGCAGCCCCTGGCGGGAGAGTCCCTACGAGCAGTACTTC. Translated: CASSPWRESPYEQYF.

The chain is built from TRBV6-5 and TRBJ1-2; unclear D gene. Germline V CDR1 and CDR2: MNHEY, SVGAGI. V lost 6 bases and J lost 4, with 9 bases in between. CDR3 length: 12 residues. CDR3 in DNA: TGTGCCAGCAGCCTGTCCCCCTATGGCTACACCTTC. This codes for CASSLSPYGYTF.

The V and J genes are TRBV2 and TRBJ1-5, with D hard to call. This CDR3 spans 16 amino acids. V gave up 6 bases and J gave up 3 bases, with 18 bases separating them. The germline V gene has CDR1 SNHLY and CDR2 FYNNEI. CDR3 amino acids: CASRISDKRFNQPQHF. The CDR3 region has the DNA TGTGCCAGCAGAATATCAGATAAACGATTCAATCAGCCCCAGCATTTT.

The DNA for the CDR3 is TGTGCCAGCAGTAGATCGGGACAGGGGGTTTATGAGCAGTACTTC. Translation gives CASSRSGQGVYEQYF. V gene TRBV27 combines with J gene TRBJ2-7; 11 positions match TRBD1. The J segment lost 7 bases and the V segment lost 5 bases, leaving 10 bases of the junction unmatched. Germline V gene data show CDR1 as MNHEY and CDR2 as SMNVEV (reference sequence). The length of the CDR3 is 15 residues.

The chain has TRBV28 and TRBJ1-2, with D tentatively TRBD1 (5 bases). The ends were cut back, 7 bases at V and 5 bases at J, with 20 bases in the middle. Germline V gives CDR1 MDHEN, CDR2 SYDVKM. This CDR3 region has 15 residues. The CDR3 spells CASTSPRRGLYGYTF. The DNA for the CDR3 is TGTGCCAGCACCTCCCCGCGGAGGGGACTATATGGCTACACCTTC.

The chain joins TRBV7-9 to TRBJ1-1; 10 nucleotides agree with TRBD1. Per germline, CDR1 SEHNR and CDR2 FQNEAQ (reference sequence). The CDR3 is 14 residues long. V shed 5 bases, J shed 5 bases, and the junction held 5 bases outside the gene matches. The CDR3 bases are TGTGCCAGCAGCCCCGGGACAGGGGTAACTGAAGCTTTCTTT. Encoded protein: CASSPGTGVTEAFF.

The V call is TRBV3-1 (or the pseudogene TRBV3-2), the J call TRBJ2-1; 13 nucleotides match TRBD2. The germline V gene encodes CDR1 LGHDT and CDR2 YNNKEL (reference sequence). V gave up 4 bases and J gave up 15 bases; unmatched junction bases: 12. CDR3 length: 15 amino acids. CDR3 loop: CASSLGGTSGKEGFF. In nucleotides, the CDR3 is TGTGCCAGCAGCCTCGGAGGGACTAGCGGGAAAGAAGGGTTCTTC.

The gene calls are TRBV5-4 and TRBJ2-2; unclear D gene. The V gene's germline CDR1 is SGHNT and CDR2 YYREEE (reference sequence). V lost 7 bases to trimming and J lost 2 bases, with 15 bases between them. The CDR3 is 15 residues long. For the CDR3, the DNA is TGTGCCAGCCTAGTGAGAGAAGGAAACACCGGGGAGCTGTTTTTT. Protein sequence: CASLVREGNTGELFF.

This chain uses TRBV10-3 with TRBJ2-7; 8 positions match TRBD2. The germline V gene has CDR1 ENHRY and CDR2 SYGVKD. V shed 10 bases and J 5 bases; nucleotides not matched to a gene: 10. The CDR3 is 13 residues long. CDR3 DNA sequence: TGTGCCACCAACCTAGCGGGTGCTAACGAGCAGTACTTC. Translation gives CATNLAGANEQYF.

V gene TRBV20-1 combines with J gene TRBJ2-7; 12 bases align to TRBD2. Germline lookup yields CDR1 DFQATT and CDR2 SNEGSKA (reference sequence). Trimming removed 3 bases from V and 4 bases from J; junction bases left unmatched: 4. This CDR3 has 14 amino acids. The CDR3 nucleotides are TGCAGTGCTAGTCGTGGACTAGCGGGATACGAGCAGTACTTC. It yields the protein CSASRGLAGYEQYF.

The chain has TRBV28 and TRBJ2-3, with 9 bases that match TRBD2. Per germline, CDR1 MDHEN and CDR2 SYDVKM. The CDR3 covers 14 residues. V trimming: 8 bases; J trimming: 5 bases; junction bases outside the gene matches: 8. The CDR3 region has the DNA TGTGCCAGCTCCTCTGGCGGGGGGGGAGATACGCAGTATTTT. It encodes CASSSGGGGDTQYF.

This chain connects TRBV7-2 to TRBJ2-5, with TRBD1 identical over 7 bases. Germline V lookup: CDR1 SGHTA, CDR2 FQGNSA. The trim removed 4 bases at V and 8 bases at J, leaving 7 bases unmatched. This CDR3 has 13 residues. The CDR3 sequence is CASSSNRDSTQYF. The CDR3 coding sequence is TGTGCCAGCAGCTCAAACAGGGACAGCACCCAGTACTTC.

The V and J genes are TRBV6-5 and TRBJ1-6, with D unclear. From germline, CDR1 is MNHEY and CDR2 SVGAGI. The CDR3 totals 14 residues. Trimming removed 7 bases from V and 0 bases from J, with 7 bases in between. The CDR3 loop reads CASKMSSYNSPLHF. The CDR3 nucleotides are TGTGCCAGCAAAATGAGCTCCTATAATTCACCCCTCCACTTT.

The chain has TRBV11-2 and TRBJ2-5, with 15 bases fitting TRBD2. The CDR3 extends over 16 amino acids. V gave up 5 bases and J gave up 5 bases; unmatched junction bases: 6. CDR1 and CDR2 from the germline V gene are SGHAT and FQNNGV. CDR3 DNA sequence: TGTGCCAGCAGCCCAGGACTAGCGGGAGGGTGGGAGACCCAGTACTTC. Translation gives CASSPGLAGGWETQYF.

The chain carries TRBV7-9 and TRBJ2-7, with 8 bases that match TRBD1. This CDR3 has 16 amino acids. V lost 1 base to trimming and J lost 4 bases; unmatched junction nucleotides: 9. Germline V gives CDR1 SEHNR, CDR2 FQNEAQ (reference sequence). CDR3 loop: CASSLDDRGFAYEQYF. The CDR3, as DNA: TGTGCCAGCAGCTTAGATGACAGGGGATTTGCATACGAGCAGTACTTC.

The V call is TRBV11-1, the J call TRBJ2-1, with 7 bases fitting TRBD1. CDR3 length: 14 amino acids. Per the germline V gene, CDR1 is SGHAT and CDR2 is FQDESV (reference sequence). Losses at the gene ends were 4 bases for V and 1 base for J; bases not matched to a gene: 1. The CDR3, as DNA: TGTGCCAGCAGCTCGGGACAGTCCTACAATGAGCAGTTCTTC. Translated: CASSSGQSYNEQFF.

This clone has just a few counts. This chain uses TRBV29-1 with TRBJ1-3; no clear D. Germline V lookup: CDR1 SQVTM, CDR2 ANQGSEA. This CDR3 is built from 13 residues. Trimming removed 5 bases at V and 0 bases at J, with 8 bases between. The CDR3 is CSVQEGSGNTIYF. The CDR3 DNA follows: TGCAGCGTTCAGGAGGGCTCTGGAAACACCATATATTTT.